These T cell receptor beta chains were read from a single sample in a study of breast tumors, draining lymph nodes, adjacent tissues. TCRdb re-called the multiplex PCR reads through MiXCR, storing one row per CDR3 protein. Among more than 250,000 distinct CDR3 sequences, about 30% were seen once, and the ten largest hold more than 0.85%. What was sequenced was axillary lymph node tissue. The receptors come from a female donor with breast cancer. Some clones in this sample may be carry-over from other donors' samples. CDR3s include the opening cysteine and the closing phenylalanine or tryptophan. The order of the fields is clone size, J gene, D gene, V gene, CDR3 protein, CDR3 DNA. The D gene is left open where the match is weak. Clone sizes are given selectively: once, few, many, or a class where the clone is expanded.

clone_size: many
j_call: TRBJ1-6
d_call: TRBD1
v_call: TRBV20-1
cdr3_aa: CSARGDRWDSPLHF
cdr3_nt: TGCAGTGCTAGGGGGGACAGGTGGGATTCACCCCTCCACTTT

clone_size: once
j_call: TRBJ2-3
d_call: TRBD1
v_call: TRBV7-6
cdr3_aa: CASSPLPGQGFTDTQYF
cdr3_nt: TGTGCCAGCAGCCCCCTTCCGGGACAGGGGTTCACAGATACGCAGTATTTT

clone_size: many
j_call: TRBJ2-5
d_call: TRBD2
v_call: TRBV12-3/TRBV12-4
cdr3_aa: CASKRGLAGPQETQYF
cdr3_nt: TGTGCCAGCAAACGGGGACTAGCGGGACCTCAAGAGACCCAGTACTTC

clone_size: many
j_call: TRBJ2-3
d_call: .
v_call: TRBV11-2
cdr3_aa: CASSLTAATDTQYF
cdr3_nt: TGTGCCAGCAGCTTAACAGCTGCAACAGATACGCAGTATTTT

clone_size: many
j_call: TRBJ1-6
d_call: TRBD1
v_call: TRBV5-1
cdr3_aa: CASSLGGQGNSPLHF
cdr3_nt: TGCGCCAGCAGCTTGGGGGGACAGGGGAATTCACCCCTCCACTTT

clone_size: many
j_call: TRBJ2-2
d_call: TRBD2
v_call: TRBV4-3
cdr3_aa: CASSRGSGIDTGELFF
cdr3_nt: TGCGCCAGCAGCCGCGGTAGCGGGATTGACACCGGGGAGCTGTTTTTT

clone_size: .
j_call: TRBJ2-3
d_call: .
v_call: TRBV19
cdr3_aa: CASSIVDRLKGTDTQYF
cdr3_nt: TGTGCCAGTAGTATAGTCGACAGACTAAAGGGCACAGATACGCAGTATTTT

clone_size: many
j_call: TRBJ1-4
d_call: TRBD1
v_call: TRBV4-1
cdr3_aa: CASSQPGQGNEKLFF
cdr3_nt: TGCGCCAGCAGCCAACCGGGACAGGGTAATGAAAAACTGTTTTTT

clone_size: .
j_call: TRBJ2-7
d_call: .
v_call: TRBV28
cdr3_aa: CASTTGSWEQYF
cdr3_nt: TGTGCCAGTACTACAGGGTCATGGGAGCAGTACTTC

clone_size: few
j_call: TRBJ2-1
d_call: .
v_call: TRBV3-1
cdr3_aa: CASSPRTRYNEQFF
cdr3_nt: TGTGCCAGCAGCCCACGGACACGTTACAATGAGCAGTTCTTC

clone_size: many
j_call: TRBJ2-2
d_call: TRBD2
v_call: TRBV20-1
cdr3_aa: CSAREIRASGSGTGELFF
cdr3_nt: TGCAGTGCTAGAGAGATTCGGGCTAGCGGGAGTGGCACCGGGGAGCTGTTTTTT

clone_size: many
j_call: TRBJ2-7
d_call: .
v_call: TRBV29-1
cdr3_aa: CSVAGQNSFSYEQYF
cdr3_nt: TGCAGCGTGGCGGGACAGAACTCTTTCTCCTACGAGCAGTACTTC

clone_size: many
j_call: TRBJ2-7
d_call: .
v_call: TRBV4-2
cdr3_aa: CASSQEGAYEQYF
cdr3_nt: TGTGCCAGCAGCCAAGAAGGAGCGTACGAGCAGTACTTC

clone_size: .
j_call: TRBJ2-1
d_call: .
v_call: TRBV29-1
cdr3_aa: CSGRPDEQFF
cdr3_nt: TGCAGCGGGAGACCGGATGAGCAGTTCTTC

clone_size: many
j_call: TRBJ2-1
d_call: .
v_call: TRBV10-3
cdr3_aa: CAIRPRTYNEQFF
cdr3_nt: TGTGCCATCAGACCCCGAACTTACAATGAGCAGTTCTTC

clone_size: .
j_call: TRBJ2-5
d_call: .
v_call: TRBV6-5
cdr3_aa: CASSRGAWETQYF
cdr3_nt: TGTGCCAGCAGTCGTGGGGCCTGGGAGACCCAGTACTTC

clone_size: many
j_call: TRBJ1-5
d_call: .
v_call: TRBV29-1
cdr3_aa: CSVGQLNQPQHF
cdr3_nt: TGCAGCGTTGGGCAGCTAAATCAGCCCCAGCATTTT

clone_size: many
j_call: TRBJ1-6
d_call: .
v_call: TRBV3-1
cdr3_aa: CASSQKGQNNSPLHF
cdr3_nt: TGTGCCAGCAGCCAAAAAGGGCAGAATAATTCACCCCTCCACTTT

clone_size: .
j_call: TRBJ2-5
d_call: TRBD2
v_call: TRBV15
cdr3_aa: CATSRAFTSGSFGTQYF
cdr3_nt: TGTGCCACCAGCAGAGCGTTTACTAGCGGGAGTTTTGGGACCCAGTACTTC

clone_size: many
j_call: TRBJ2-1
d_call: .
v_call: TRBV5-6
cdr3_aa: CASSFRINEQFF
cdr3_nt: TGTGCCAGCAGCTTCAGGATCAATGAGCAGTTCTTC

clone_size: many
j_call: TRBJ2-1
d_call: TRBD2
v_call: TRBV20-1
cdr3_aa: CSARDSSGRSNEQFF
cdr3_nt: TGCAGTGCTAGAGATTCTAGCGGGAGGTCCAATGAGCAGTTCTTC

clone_size: .
j_call: TRBJ2-2
d_call: TRBD2
v_call: TRBV29-1
cdr3_aa: CSGGLAEKGAGELFF
cdr3_nt: TGCAGCGGGGGACTAGCGGAGAAAGGAGCCGGGGAGCTGTTTTTT

clone_size: once
j_call: TRBJ2-1
d_call: .
v_call: TRBV25-1
cdr3_aa: CASSARAVLWWDEQFF
cdr3_nt: TGTGCCAGCAGTGCGAGAGCGGTTCTGTGGTGGGATGAGCAGTTCTTC

clone_size: few
j_call: TRBJ2-1
d_call: TRBD2
v_call: TRBV12-5
cdr3_aa: CASGLTRTGLSGSSYNEQFF
cdr3_nt: TGTGCTAGTGGTTTGACCCGGACAGGCCTTAGCGGGAGCTCCTACAATGAGCAGTTCTTC

clone_size: many
j_call: TRBJ2-1
d_call: TRBD1
v_call: TRBV12-3/TRBV12-4
cdr3_aa: CASSSTGGSYNEQFF
cdr3_nt: TGTGCCAGCAGTTCGACAGGGGGATCCTACAATGAGCAGTTCTTC

clone_size: many
j_call: TRBJ1-2
d_call: .
v_call: TRBV9
cdr3_aa: CASSVGGTDHYGGYTF
cdr3_nt: TGTGCCAGCAGCGTAGGAGGAACAGATCACTATGGTGGCTACACCTTC

clone_size: many
j_call: TRBJ2-1
d_call: .
v_call: TRBV7-6
cdr3_aa: CASSLRRGWEQFF
cdr3_nt: TGTGCCAGCAGCTTACGGCGTGGCTGGGAGCAGTTCTTC

clone_size: .
j_call: TRBJ2-1
d_call: .
v_call: TRBV4-3
cdr3_aa: CASSQASSYSEQSF
cdr3_nt: TGCGCCAGCAGCCAAGCTTCATCCTACAGTGAGCAGTCCTTC

clone_size: many
j_call: TRBJ2-1
d_call: .
v_call: TRBV5-1
cdr3_aa: CASSLGGDSSYNEQFF
cdr3_nt: TGCGCCAGCAGCTTGGGTGGAGACAGCTCCTACAATGAGCAGTTCTTC

clone_size: .
j_call: TRBJ1-4
d_call: .
v_call: TRBV2
cdr3_aa: CASSERQVSGKLFF
cdr3_nt: TGTGCCAGCAGTGAAAGGCAGGTCTCGGGAAAACTGTTTTTT

clone_size: .
j_call: TRBJ1-5
d_call: .
v_call: TRBV7-2
cdr3_aa: CASSLGGWNQPQHF
cdr3_nt: TGTGCCAGCAGTTTGGGGGGCTGGAATCAGCCCCAGCATTTT

clone_size: many
j_call: TRBJ2-2
d_call: TRBD1
v_call: TRBV4-2
cdr3_aa: CASSQVGTGGNTGELFF
cdr3_nt: TGTGCCAGCAGCCAAGTCGGGACAGGGGGGAACACCGGGGAGCTGTTTTTT

clone_size: many
j_call: TRBJ2-7
d_call: TRBD1
v_call: TRBV11-3
cdr3_aa: CASSPGTGGDEQYF
cdr3_nt: TGTGCCAGCAGTCCTGGGACAGGGGGCGATGAGCAGTACTTC

clone_size: many
j_call: TRBJ2-3
d_call: .
v_call: TRBV6-5
cdr3_aa: CASSRQVDSTDTQYF
cdr3_nt: TGTGCCAGCAGCCGCCAAGTAGATAGCACAGATACGCAGTATTTT

clone_size: .
j_call: TRBJ2-1
d_call: TRBD2
v_call: TRBV3-1
cdr3_aa: CASSQSPSGWSYNEQFF
cdr3_nt: TGTGCCAGCAGCCAATCTCCTAGCGGGTGGTCCTACAATGAGCAGTTCTTC

clone_size: many
j_call: TRBJ2-7
d_call: .
v_call: TRBV19
cdr3_aa: CASSIDGGVRVEQYF
cdr3_nt: TGTGCCAGTAGTATAGATGGGGGAGTCCGTGTGGAGCAGTACTTC

clone_size: many
j_call: TRBJ1-2
d_call: TRBD1
v_call: TRBV10-1
cdr3_aa: CANERQGYGYTF
cdr3_nt: TGCGCCAACGAAAGACAGGGCTATGGCTACACCTTC

clone_size: .
j_call: TRBJ2-3
d_call: .
v_call: TRBV9
cdr3_aa: CASSVEGSADTQYF
cdr3_nt: TGTGCCAGCAGCGTGGAGGGGTCAGCAGATACGCAGTATTTT

clone_size: many
j_call: TRBJ1-6
d_call: .
v_call: TRBV20-1
cdr3_aa: CSARENTGVSPLHF
cdr3_nt: TGCAGTGCTAGAGAGAACACAGGAGTCTCACCCCTCCACTTT

clone_size: few
j_call: TRBJ1-1
d_call: TRBD1
v_call: TRBV2
cdr3_aa: CASSQQGRDTEAFF
cdr3_nt: TGTGCCAGCAGTCAACAGGGGAGGGACACTGAAGCTTTCTTT

clone_size: few
j_call: TRBJ1-2
d_call: .
v_call: TRBV12-3/TRBV12-4
cdr3_aa: CASSSGTSYGYTF
cdr3_nt: TGTGCCAGCAGCTCCGGGACGTCGTATGGCTACACCTTC

clone_size: many
j_call: TRBJ2-1
d_call: .
v_call: TRBV5-6
cdr3_aa: CASSLRSYNEQFF
cdr3_nt: TGTGCCAGCAGCTTACGTTCCTACAATGAGCAGTTCTTC

clone_size: .
j_call: TRBJ1-5
d_call: .
v_call: TRBV27
cdr3_aa: CASSPSPPGGPITDTQHF
cdr3_nt: TGTGCCAGCAGTCCATCCCCCCCGGGAGGGCCTATCACAGATACGCAGCATTTT

clone_size: many
j_call: TRBJ2-7
d_call: TRBD1
v_call: TRBV9
cdr3_aa: CASSARDRGDEQYF
cdr3_nt: TGTGCCAGCAGCGCCCGGGACAGGGGGGACGAGCAGTACTTC